The clone carrying this TCR beta chain was seen more than once but under ten times. The germline V gene encodes CDR1 MDHEN and CDR2 SYDVKM. The CDR3 extends over 15 amino acids. Trimming cost V 5 bases and J 3 bases, with 15 bases left between them. This record belongs to a study of blood T cells in healthy people across ages. It was with a sample-barcoded 5' primer and a J-beta primer mix that a second PCR of about 6 to 12 cycles was run. TCRdb fed the 5' RACE reads into MiXCR, producing one record per CDR3 protein. The data contain fewer than 2 million distinct CDR3 sequences, more than 35% of them seen just once; the ten biggest clones take up approximately 22%.

This TCR was sampled from a human donor in good health. The chain is built from TRBV28 and TRBJ2-3, with D uncertain. Sequences were obtained from blood. The CDR3 loop is CASSLPGTLTDTQYF. As DNA, the CDR3 is TGTGCCAGCAGTCTCCCCGGTACACTGACAGATACGCAGTATTTT.